The T cell receptor (beta chain) described here comes from a study of blood T cell repertoires in COVID-19. TCRdb's copy holds only in-frame clones and misses some; the assay was immunoSEQ multiplex PCR. The sample has 61,000 or so clones, about 88% seen once; the top ten hold around a fifth. Unmatched junction bases numbered 6, after V lost 5 bases and J lost 1 base. Germline V CDR1 and CDR2: LNHDA, SQIVND (reference sequence). The CDR3 loop spans 16 amino acids. What was sequenced was peripheral blood. This sequence joins TRBV19 and TRBJ2-3, with 10 bases lining up with TRBD1. The sequence was obtained from a woman aged 50 to 65 with active or convalescent COVID-19. DNA for the CDR3: TGTGCCAGTAGTCCCCGACAGGGGGCCCGCACAGATACGCAGTATTTT. This translates into CASSPRQGARTDTQYF.